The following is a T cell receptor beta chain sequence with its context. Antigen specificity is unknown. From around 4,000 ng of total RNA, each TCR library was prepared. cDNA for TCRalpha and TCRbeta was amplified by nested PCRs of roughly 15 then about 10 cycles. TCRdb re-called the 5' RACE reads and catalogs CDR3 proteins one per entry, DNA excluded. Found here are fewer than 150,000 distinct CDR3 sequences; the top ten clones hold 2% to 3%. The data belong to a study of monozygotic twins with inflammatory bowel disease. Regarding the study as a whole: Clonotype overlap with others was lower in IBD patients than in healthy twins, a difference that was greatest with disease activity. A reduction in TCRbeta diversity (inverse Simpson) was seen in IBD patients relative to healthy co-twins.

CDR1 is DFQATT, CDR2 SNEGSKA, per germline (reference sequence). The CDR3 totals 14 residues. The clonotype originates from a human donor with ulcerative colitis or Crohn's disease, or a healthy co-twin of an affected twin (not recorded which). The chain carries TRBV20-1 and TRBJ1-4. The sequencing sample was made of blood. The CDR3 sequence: CSARGVGEGVKLFF.